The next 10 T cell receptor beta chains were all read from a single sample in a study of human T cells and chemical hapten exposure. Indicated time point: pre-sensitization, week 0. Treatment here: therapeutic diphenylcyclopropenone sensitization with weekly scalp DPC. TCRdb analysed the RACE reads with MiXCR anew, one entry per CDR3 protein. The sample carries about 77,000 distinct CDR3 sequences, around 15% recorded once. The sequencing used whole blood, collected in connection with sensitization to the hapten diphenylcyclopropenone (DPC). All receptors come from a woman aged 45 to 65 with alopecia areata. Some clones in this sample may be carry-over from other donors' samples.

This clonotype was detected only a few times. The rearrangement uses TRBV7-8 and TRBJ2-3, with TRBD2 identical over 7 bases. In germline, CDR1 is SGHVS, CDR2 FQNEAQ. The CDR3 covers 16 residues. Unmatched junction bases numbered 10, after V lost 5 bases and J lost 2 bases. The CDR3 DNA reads TGTGCCAGCAGCCCCGTACGGGGGAGGGCCACAGATACGCAGTATTTT. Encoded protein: CASSPVRGRATDTQYF.

The CDR3 loop is CAWWGSMNTEAFF. In DNA form, the CDR3 reads TGTGCCTGGTGGGGCAGTATGAACACTGAAGCTTTCTTT. V gene TRBV30 combines with J gene TRBJ1-1; the D gene is possibly TRBD1 (5 bases). Germline assignment: CDR1 GTSNPN and CDR2 SVGIG (reference sequence). CDR3 size: 13 residues. With 5 bases removed from V and 0 bases from J, the gap between germline ends came to 10 bases. Based on the CDR3 plus reference TRBV30 and TRBJ1-1, the full variable domain is SQTIHQWPATLVQPVGSPLSLECTVEGTSNPNLYWYRQAAGRGLQLLFYSVGIGQISSEVPQNLSASRPQDRQFILSSKKLLLSDSGFYLCAWWGSMNTEAFFGQGTRLTVV.

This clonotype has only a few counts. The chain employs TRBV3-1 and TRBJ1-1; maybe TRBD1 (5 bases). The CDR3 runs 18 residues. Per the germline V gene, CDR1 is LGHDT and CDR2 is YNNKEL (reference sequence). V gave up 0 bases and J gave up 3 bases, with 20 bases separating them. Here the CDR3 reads CASSQENAGRGLDTEAFF. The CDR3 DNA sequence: TGTGCCAGCAGCCAAGAAAATGCAGGGCGGGGATTGGACACTGAAGCTTTCTTT.

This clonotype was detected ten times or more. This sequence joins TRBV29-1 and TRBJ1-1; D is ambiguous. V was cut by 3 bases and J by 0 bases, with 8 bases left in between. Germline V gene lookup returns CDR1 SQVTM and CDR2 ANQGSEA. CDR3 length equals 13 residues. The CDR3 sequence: CSVEYNMNTEAFF. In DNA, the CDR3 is TGCAGCGTTGAGTATAACATGAACACTGAAGCTTTCTTT.

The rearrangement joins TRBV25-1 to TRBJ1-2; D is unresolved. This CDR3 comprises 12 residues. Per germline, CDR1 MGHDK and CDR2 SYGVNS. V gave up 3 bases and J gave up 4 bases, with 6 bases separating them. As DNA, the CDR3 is TGTGCCAGCAGTGAGCGGGGCTATGGCTACACCTTC. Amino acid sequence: CASSERGYGYTF.

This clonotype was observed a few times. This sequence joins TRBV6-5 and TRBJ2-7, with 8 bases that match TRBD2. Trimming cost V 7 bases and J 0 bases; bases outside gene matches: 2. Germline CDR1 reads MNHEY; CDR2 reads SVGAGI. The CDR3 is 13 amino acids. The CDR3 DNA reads TGTGCCAGCATTCGGGGGGGCTCCTACGAGCAGTACTTC. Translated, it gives CASIRGGSYEQYF.

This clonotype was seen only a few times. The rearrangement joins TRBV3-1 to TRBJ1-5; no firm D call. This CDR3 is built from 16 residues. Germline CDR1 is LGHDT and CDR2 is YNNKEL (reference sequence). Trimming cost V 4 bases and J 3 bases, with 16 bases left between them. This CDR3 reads CASSPSARGPNQPQHF. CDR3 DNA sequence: TGTGCCAGCAGCCCCTCGGCCCGAGGGCCCAATCAGCCCCAGCATTTT.

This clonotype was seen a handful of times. The DNA for the CDR3 is TGTGCCAGCAAGCCCCGGAAGCCCCTCACTAGTAACCCCTCCTACAATGAGCAGTTCTTC. Translating gives CASKPRKPLTSNPSYNEQFF. V is TRBV28 and J is TRBJ2-1, with D possibly being TRBD2 (5 bases). The V end was cut by 7 bases, the J end by 0 bases, with 28 bases between. CDR1 and CDR2 from the germline V gene are MDHEN and SYDVKM. This CDR3 is 20 amino acids long.

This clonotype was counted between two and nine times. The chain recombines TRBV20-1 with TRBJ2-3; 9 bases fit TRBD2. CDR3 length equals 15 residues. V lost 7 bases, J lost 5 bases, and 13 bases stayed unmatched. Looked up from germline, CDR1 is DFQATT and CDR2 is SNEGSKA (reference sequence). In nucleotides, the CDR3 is TGCAGTGGTATGGGCGGGAGGGCCGGAAGAGATACGCAGTATTTT. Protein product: CSGMGGRAGRDTQYF.

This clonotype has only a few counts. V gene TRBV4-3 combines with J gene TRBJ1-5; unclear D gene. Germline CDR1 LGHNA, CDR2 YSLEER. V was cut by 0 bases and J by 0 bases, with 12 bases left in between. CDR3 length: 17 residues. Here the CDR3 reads CASSQDWNGVSNQPQHF. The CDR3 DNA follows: TGCGCCAGCAGCCAAGATTGGAACGGGGTTAGCAATCAGCCCCAGCATTTT.